This T cell receptor (beta chain) was sequenced in a study of T-cell reconstitution after alpha-beta-depleted transplantation in children. General study results and limits: There were reportedly several hundred expanded graft clones from which alpha-beta T cells came about two months after transplant. There were some patients whose high TCRbeta diversity at day 60 came from surviving recipient T cells and thymic progenitors. One year after transplant, T-cell counts and diversity came mostly from newly produced T cells.

For this clonotype: The antigen is not known.

The CDR3 contains 16 residues. V trimming: 5 bases; J trimming: 4 bases; junction bases outside the gene matches: 8. From germline, CDR1 is SGHVS and CDR2 FQNEAQ. Preparing the TCRbeta library involved the use of unique molecular identifiers. Via MiXCR, TCRdb re-called the PCR reads, giving one row per CDR3 protein. Altogether about 6,100 distinct CDR3 sequences are present, approximately 16% being singletons, with the ten largest covering around an eighth. The rearrangement joins TRBV7-8 to TRBJ2-5, with 12 bases matching TRBD1. This specimen was PBMCs, mostly from graft donor cells, taken 60 days after TCRalphabeta/CD19-depleted stem cell transplant. This sequence was found in a male patient aged 10 to 17 who had a stem cell transplant for acute myeloid leukemia, so the T cells may come from the graft donor. The CDR3 reads CASSPTRDRGPETQYF. Here the CDR3 DNA reads TGTGCCAGCAGCCCCACCCGGGACAGGGGGCCAGAGACCCAGTACTTC.